A selection of T cell receptor beta chains follows, all from one sample in a study of CD8 T cells in Susac syndrome. One entry per CDR3 protein, called by TCRdb with MiXCR from the immunoSEQ multiplex PCR reads. Among approximately 160,000 distinct CDR3 sequences listed, just over 90% were seen once. The sequenced sample consisted of CD4+ T cells from PBMCs. These TCRs come from a human donor in good health. Both conserved end residues are part of each CDR3. Fields, in order: D gene, V gene, J gene, clone size, CDR3 DNA, CDR3 protein. D genes are given only for firm matches. Part of the rows lack a size; the others show once, few, many or a class for expanded clones.

TRBD1	TRBV3-1	TRBJ1-2	NA	TGTGCCAGCAGCCAAAGCTCTTGGACAGGCCCAAACTATGGCTACACCTTC	CASSQSSWTGPNYGYTF
NA	TRBV20-1	TRBJ2-3	few	TGCAGTGCTTCGATCGACACAGATACGCAGTATTTT	CSASIDTDTQYF
NA	TRBV7-3	TRBJ1-4	NA	TGTGCCAGCAGCCCAGGGTGGGCTCGGGAAAAACTGTTTTTT	CASSPGWAREKLFF
NA	TRBV19	TRBJ1-1	NA	TGTGCCAGTAGTATCGAGGGGACTGAAGCTTTCTTT	CASSIEGTEAFF
NA	TRBV18	TRBJ1-2	NA	TGTGCCAGCTCACCAGGGGGGCAAGGGTCTGGCTACACCTTC	CASSPGGQGSGYTF
NA	TRBV30	TRBJ2-1	NA	TGTGCCTGGAGTTCGCAGGAGCAGTTCTTC	CAWSSQEQFF
TRBD1	TRBV9	TRBJ2-3	NA	TGTGCCAGCAGCGCTTCTCACCCAAGACAGGGATCAAGTAGCACAGATACGCAGTATTTT	CASSASHPRQGSSSTDTQYF
NA	TRBV30	TRBJ1-2	NA	TGTGCCTGGAGTGAACAGGGCGGAGGGTTCTATGGCTACACCTTC	CAWSEQGGGFYGYTF
TRBD1	TRBV3-1	TRBJ2-4	NA	TGTGCCAGCAGTCCTGGACAGGCCCTAGCCAAAAACATTCAGTACTTC	CASSPGQALAKNIQYF
TRBD2	TRBV6-5	TRBJ2-5	NA	TGTGCCAGCAGTTCTATAGCGGGGACACACATACAGGAGACCCAGTACTTC	CASSSIAGTHIQETQYF
NA	TRBV30	TRBJ1-5	NA	TGTGCCTGGAGTGTGGGGACGGAGGAACTATCCCAGCATTTT	CAWSVGTEELSQHF
TRBD2	TRBV5-6	TRBJ2-3	NA	TGTGCCAGCAGCTTGGTTCTAGCGGGGGACACAGATACGCAGTATTTT	CASSLVLAGDTDTQYF
NA	TRBV7-3	TRBJ2-2	NA	TGTGCCAGCAGCTTACGAATCGAAGGGGAGCTGTTTTTT	CASSLRIEGELFF
NA	TRBV7-2	TRBJ2-5	NA	TGTGCCAGCAGCCGCGAATCTCAAGAGACCCAGTACTTC	CASSRESQETQYF
NA	TRBV6-2/TRBV6-3	TRBJ1-1	NA	TGTGCCAGCAGGTGGAGGGAGTGGACTGAAGCTTTCTTT	CASRWREWTEAFF
NA	TRBV5-1	TRBJ2-7	NA	TGCGCCAGCAGCTGGGCCCCGGGACAAGACTACGAGCAGTACTTC	CASSWAPGQDYEQYF
NA	TRBV13	TRBJ2-3	few	TGTGCCAGCAGCTTGGAGGGCCTCGAGGATACGCAGTATTTT	CASSLEGLEDTQYF
TRBD1	TRBV18	TRBJ1-2	NA	TGTGCCAGCTCACCAGAAGGGGGCCATGGCTACACCTTC	CASSPEGGHGYTF
NA	TRBV19	TRBJ1-4	NA	TGTGCCAGTAGTACCCTAGGCTCTGGCGATGAAAAACTGTTTTTT	CASSTLGSGDEKLFF
TRBD1	TRBV5-8	TRBJ2-6	NA	TGTGCCAGCAGCTTACTAGGGGGCGCTTCCGGGGCCAACGTCCTGACTTTC	CASSLLGGASGANVLTF
NA	TRBV9	TRBJ2-7	NA	TGTGCCAGCAGCCCCTCCAGGGCCCTTAACTACGAGCAGTACTTC	CASSPSRALNYEQYF
NA	TRBV7-2	TRBJ1-2	NA	TGTGCCAGCACCGAATCCCTTTGGGCAGGAAACTATGGCTACACCTTC	CASTESLWAGNYGYTF
NA	TRBV29-1	TRBJ1-2	NA	TGCAGCTGTTCATCAGCTAACTATGGCTACACCTTC	CSCSSANYGYTF
TRBD1	TRBV10-1	TRBJ2-3	NA	TGCGCCACCCGACAGGGGGCTGGAGCAGATACGCAGTATTTT	CATRQGAGADTQYF
TRBD1	TRBV19	TRBJ1-2	NA	TGTGCCAGTAAGGCTTACCAGGAGGGGGCTGCGGGCTACACCTTC	CASKAYQEGAAGYTF
NA	TRBV5-1	TRBJ1-2	NA	TGCGCCAGCAGCCCTGACGGGCCGAACTATGGCTACACCTTC	CASSPDGPNYGYTF
NA	TRBV29-1	TRBJ1-1	NA	TGCAGCGTTGAAAAGGGTTACACTGAAGCTTTCTTT	CSVEKGYTEAFF
NA	TRBV5-1	TRBJ1-6	NA	TGCGCCAGCAGCTCCTTGGACAATTCACCCCTCCACTTT	CASSSLDNSPLHF
TRBD2	TRBV18	TRBJ2-7	NA	TGTGCCAGCTCACCACGGACTAGCGGATACGAGCAGTACTTC	CASSPRTSGYEQYF
NA	TRBV15	TRBJ1-2	NA	TGTGCCACCAGCAGAGATTTCTATGGCTACACCTTC	CATSRDFYGYTF
TRBD1	TRBV10-2	TRBJ1-1	NA	TGCGCCAGCCTGGGACAGATGAGCACTGAAGCTTTCTTT	CASLGQMSTEAFF
NA	TRBV18	TRBJ1-3	NA	TGTGCCAGCTCACCTGCGCCGGGTATAAAGTCTGGAAACACCATATATTTT	CASSPAPGIKSGNTIYF
NA	TRBV20-1	TRBJ2-3	NA	TGCAGTGCTAGAGATTACGGAGGGGTCACAGATACGCAGTATTTT	CSARDYGGVTDTQYF
NA	TRBV9	TRBJ2-2	once	TGTGCCAGCAAGGCAGGAGGGACCGGGGAGCTGTTTTTT	CASKAGGTGELFF
NA	TRBV6-4	TRBJ1-2	NA	TGTGCCAGCAGTCCCGAAGGGGGGGTAGTCAACTATGGCTACACCTTC	CASSPEGGVVNYGYTF
NA	TRBV5-4	TRBJ2-3	NA	TGTGCCAGCAGCTTGGCCTCCACAGATACGCAGTATTTT	CASSLASTDTQYF
NA	TRBV10-3	TRBJ2-1	once	TGTGCCATCAGTGAGACACAGGACAATGAGCAGTTCTTC	CAISETQDNEQFF
NA	TRBV5-4	TRBJ2-5	NA	TGTGCCAGCAGCTCGGCCAGCGGGCCAGAGACCCAGTACTTC	CASSSASGPETQYF
NA	TRBV5-6	TRBJ2-5	NA	TGTGCCAGCAGCTTTGACAGACAAGAGACCCAGTACTTC	CASSFDRQETQYF
TRBD2	TRBV6-5	TRBJ2-3	NA	TGTGCCAGCAGTTACCCTAGCGGGGCCCCGCAGTATTTT	CASSYPSGAPQYF
NA	TRBV20-1	TRBJ1-1	NA	TGCAGTGCTCCTAGTAGGGACACTGAAGCTTTCTTT	CSAPSRDTEAFF
TRBD2	TRBV11-1	TRBJ2-5	NA	TGTGCCAGCAGCTTCGGACTAGCGGGGGCCGAGACCCAGTACTTC	CASSFGLAGAETQYF
TRBD2	TRBV10-3	TRBJ2-7	NA	TGTGCCATCAGTGAAGGCGGGGGTTCCTACGAGCAGTACTTC	CAISEGGGSYEQYF
NA	TRBV12-3/TRBV12-4	TRBJ1-2	NA	TGTGCCAGCAGTTTAGGCAGGGCGGAGGGCTACACCTTC	CASSLGRAEGYTF
NA	TRBV7-2	TRBJ2-5	NA	TGTGCCAGCAGCGACGGAGGCCCGGCCTATTCCCAGTACTTC	CASSDGGPAYSQYF
TRBD1	TRBV23-1	TRBJ1-5	NA	TGCGCCAGCAGCAGCCGGACAGGGCGCAATCAGCCCCAGCATTTT	CASSSRTGRNQPQHF
NA	TRBV7-3	TRBJ2-7	NA	TGTGCCAGCAGCTTACTCGGGGAACAAGGCTACGAGCAGTACTTC	CASSLLGEQGYEQYF
NA	TRBV20-1	TRBJ2-5	NA	TGCAGTGCGGGGTACCTGGGTAAGGTGTTTCAAGAGACCCAGTACTTC	CSAGYLGKVFQETQYF
NA	TRBV20-1	TRBJ1-2	NA	TGCAGTGCTAGGAAGACAGCAACTAACTATGGCTACACCTTC	CSARKTATNYGYTF
NA	TRBV7-2	TRBJ1-2	NA	TGTGCCAGCAGCCCAGGGGAATATGGCTACACCTTC	CASSPGEYGYTF
NA	TRBV24-1	TRBJ1-2	NA	TGTGCCACCAGTGACCCCGGTTCCAACTATGGCTACACCTTC	CATSDPGSNYGYTF
NA	TRBV29-1	TRBJ2-5	NA	TGCAGCGGGCTCGCAGGGGAAGAGACCCAGTACTTC	CSGLAGEETQYF
NA	TRBV18	TRBJ2-1	NA	TGTGCCAGCTCACCACCGGGACTCTCTTACAATGAGCAGTTCTTC	CASSPPGLSYNEQFF
NA	TRBV11-2	TRBJ2-2	once	TGTGCCAGCAGCAAAGGGCAGGGGTCGAACACCGGGGAGCTGTTTTTT	CASSKGQGSNTGELFF
NA	TRBV29-1	TRBJ1-2	NA	TGCAGCGTTGAATCCAACCGGGCCTGGGATGGCTACACCTTC	CSVESNRAWDGYTF
TRBD1	TRBV5-1	TRBJ2-2	NA	TGCGCCAGCAGCACGACAGGGGGCGCGCGCACCGGGGAGCTGTTTTTT	CASSTTGGARTGELFF
NA	TRBV9	TRBJ2-5	NA	TGTGCCAGCAGCGTAGACCCGGGCCCCAGGCAGACCCAGTACTTC	CASSVDPGPRQTQYF
NA	TRBV18	TRBJ2-1	NA	TGTGCCAGCTCACCACGCCAGGACTACAATGAGCAGTTCTTC	CASSPRQDYNEQFF
NA	TRBV5-1	TRBJ1-2	few	TGCGCCAGCAGCTTGACGACAGCTAACTATGGCTACACCTTC	CASSLTTANYGYTF
NA	TRBV7-2	TRBJ2-5	NA	TGTGCCAGCAGCTTAATTAGCTTGAAAGAGACCCAGTACTTC	CASSLISLKETQYF